This T cell receptor (beta chain) was observed in a study of beta chain features in type 1 diabetes. Notes on the study in general: Naive, central memory and regulatory TCRB repertoires appeared more similar among patients than healthy donors. A pattern of fewer insertions and more deletions at VDJ junctions was seen in type 1 diabetes patients.

Since all of the isolated RNA was reverse transcribed, expressed TCRB transcripts were what got sequenced. Sequencing used immunoSEQ multiplex PCR; TCRdb keeps in-frame clones, though not all of them. The sample records 140,000 to 150,000 clones, about 51% being singletons. With regard to this clone: Antigen specificity is unknown.

CDR3 length: 15 residues. Germline loops: CDR1 SGHRS, CDR2 YFSETQ. Trimming removed 4 bases from V and 8 bases from J; junction bases left unmatched: 8. The chain combines TRBV5-1 with TRBJ2-2; 10 bases are shared with TRBD2. The clonotype comes from a man between 18 and 35 years old in good health. Sequencing was done on a sample of Tregs from blood. The CDR3 bases are TGCGCCAGCAGCGGTAGCGGGGGGCTACCTGGGGAGCTGTTTTTT. This gives the protein CASSGSGGLPGELFF.